Each of the 9 T cell receptor beta chains below was sequenced from the same sample in a study of sequential checkpoint blockade in melanoma. The sample's treatment: randomized to nivolumab then ipilimumab (arm A) or the reverse (arm B). Assay: immunoSEQ multiplex PCR; the TCRdb copy retains only in-frame clones and omits some. The table includes about 6,200 clones, roughly 57% detected once. The sequences come from CD8+ T cells sorted from blood (inferred from file names), collected from a patient given nivolumab and ipilimumab in sequence. The receptors shown here come from a human donor with melanoma.

By its share, this clone is medium-sized. This rearrangement joins TRBV7-6 to TRBJ1-3; D ambiguous. The germline V gene encodes CDR1 SGHVS and CDR2 FNYEAQ. Trimming pared 0 bases from V and 0 bases from J, leaving 6 bases between. This CDR3 region has 15 residues. As DNA, the CDR3 is TGTGCCAGCAGCTTAGCGTCTGTCTCTGGAAACACCATATATTTT. Translation: CASSLASVSGNTIYF.

This clone has more than one count but fewer than ten. The chain joins TRBV5-5 to TRBJ2-7; D is ambiguous. The CDR3 runs 14 residues. The V end lost 1 base, the J end lost 0 bases, and 8 bases lay between the germline ends. CDR1 is SGHKS, CDR2 YYEKEE, per germline (reference sequence). CDR3 nucleotides: TGTGCCAGCAGCTTGTACCGGAGCTCCTACGAGCAGTACTTC. Protein sequence: CASSLYRSSYEQYF.

This clone ranks as medium-sized. The V and J genes are TRBV27 and TRBJ2-2, with 8 bases that match TRBD2. V lost 1 base and J lost 2; bases outside the gene matches: 6. CDR1 and CDR2 from the germline V gene are MNHEY and SMNVEV (reference sequence). The CDR3 is made up of 17 amino acids. CDR3 bases: TGTGCCAGCAGTTTATTGGCGGGGGGAATAAACACCGGGGAGCTGTTTTTT. Its protein is CASSLLAGGINTGELFF.

This chain uses TRBV27 with TRBJ2-1, with unresolved D. Deletions cut 3 bases from V and 6 bases from J, with 21 bases between. This CDR3 has 17 residues. The germline V gene has CDR1 MNHEY and CDR2 SMNVEV (reference sequence). CDR3 residues: CASSFQLPAGPFNEQFF. The CDR3 DNA is TGTGCCAGCAGTTTTCAGCTTCCGGCAGGTCCGTTCAATGAGCAGTTCTTC.

CDR3 sequence (DNA): TGTGCCAGCAGCCCAGATTCTTTCGCGGGGGTACTTCGGATTCAGTACTTC. Protein product: CASSPDSFAGVLRIQYF. This chain joins TRBV14 and TRBJ2-4, with 7 bases identical to TRBD2. Trimming removed 4 bases from V and 10 bases from J; junction bases left unmatched: 19. The germline gives CDR1 SGHDN, CDR2 FVKESK. CDR3 size: 17 residues.

V usage is TRBV6-1 and J usage is TRBJ2-1; perhaps TRBD1 as D (5 bases). Germline CDR1 is MNHNS and CDR2 is SASEGT. Trimming took 4 bases from V and 10 from J, leaving 17 bases between them. The CDR3 is 14 amino acids. The CDR3 bases are TGTGCCAGCAGTGGTATCCTTACAGGAGACGAGCAGTTCTTC. This encodes CASSGILTGDEQFF.

The V call is TRBV4-3, the J call TRBJ2-3; 8 nucleotides agree with TRBD2. Germline lookup yields CDR1 LGHNA and CDR2 YSLEER. The CDR3 is 15 residues long. Trimming cost V 0 bases and J 3 bases; bases outside gene matches: 2. The CDR3 DNA reads as TGCGCCAGCAGCCAAGATCGGGGGGGGACAGATACGCAGTATTTT. This translates into CASSQDRGGTDTQYF.

This clone showed up many times. CDR3 amino acids: CASSPRTGDFYEQYF. The CDR3 coding sequence is TGTGCCAGCAGCCCCCGGACAGGCGATTTCTACGAGCAGTACTTC. The chain links TRBV9 to TRBJ2-7; 7 bases are shared with TRBD1. Trimming took 4 bases from V and 3 from J; bases not matched to a gene: 10. Germline V gives CDR1 SGDLS, CDR2 YYNGEE. The CDR3 spans 15 residues.

This rearrangement joins TRBV5-4 to TRBJ1-1; a possible D gene is TRBD1 (6 bases). Per germline, CDR1 SGHNT and CDR2 YYREEE (reference sequence). The CDR3 is 16 residues long. The V gene lost 0 bases and the J gene lost 0 bases, with 12 bases spanning the gap. In DNA, the CDR3 is TGTGCCAGCAGCTTGGCCTCCAGGGGCGTGAACACTGAAGCTTTCTTT. Its protein is CASSLASRGVNTEAFF.